This T cell receptor beta chain was identified in a study of blood T cell repertoires in COVID-19. Study at large: PBMCs, B-cell-depleted T cells, or T cells were the source of the cDNA or gDNA that made up the material.

Assay: immunoSEQ multiplex PCR; the TCRdb copy retains only in-frame clones and omits some. The table lists 120,000 to 150,000 clones, 65% to 90% of them singletons. Losses at the gene ends were 3 bases for V and 14 bases for J; bases not matched to a gene: 2. The CDR3 consists of 11 residues. The sequenced sample consisted of peripheral blood. The chain recombines TRBV12-3 or TRBV12-4 with TRBJ1-4; 8 nucleotides align to TRBD1. The sequence was obtained from a man over 45 with acute or convalescent COVID-19. The CDR3 loop reads CASSLRDRLFF. CDR3 DNA: TGTGCCAGCAGTTTGAGGGACAGGCTGTTTTTT.